These 20 T cell receptor beta chains came from one sample sequenced in a study of tumor-infiltrating lymphocytes in primary liver carcinoma. Both RNA and DNA were isolated together from around 20-30 mg of bulk tissue that had not been sorted. A constant-region primer primed TCR beta cDNA synthesis from 500 to 550 ng of total RNA. A slightly modified ARM-PCR protocol with three nested multiplex PCR rounds produced these TCR beta libraries. TRBV1-TRBV30 forward primers and a C-beta reverse primer were used in the first two PCR rounds, which each ran for about 9 cycles. TCRdb reanalysed the multiplex PCR reads using MiXCR and keeps one entry per CDR3 protein. Among approximately 99,000 distinct CDR3 sequences listed, 55% to 75% were seen once. Sequenced input: liver tumor tissue from sampling region 5. The subset denotes: tumor region T5, tumor centre. These receptors were collected from a woman in her sixties or seventies with primary liver carcinoma and hepatitis B virus infection.

On this clonotype itself: A read error may produce the germline difference seen at one junction end. The chain couples TRBV5-5 to TRBJ1-2; 7 nucleotides align to TRBD1. Germline V gene lookup returns CDR1 SGHKS and CDR2 YYEKEE (reference sequence). CDR3 size: 11 residues. The chain's CDR3 is CASTTTGNPIF. The CDR3 DNA is TGTGCCAGCACCACGACAGGGAACCCCATCTTC. Drawing the rest from reference TRBV5-5 and TRBJ1-2, the complete variable domain is DAGVTQSPTHLIKTRGQQVTLRCSPISGHKSVSWYQQVLGQGPQFIFQYYEKEERGRGNFPDRFSARQFPNYSSELNVNALLLGDSALYLCASTTTGNPIFGSGTRLTVV.

V and J are TRBV28 and TRBJ2-5; D is unclear. V was cut by 6 bases and J by 5 bases, with 13 bases left in between. From germline, CDR1 is MDHEN and CDR2 SYDVKM. This CDR3 contains 13 residues. The chain's CDR3 is CASRQTRYETQYF. The CDR3 region has the DNA TGTGCCAGCAGGCAGACAAGGTATGAGACCCAGTACTTC. Full variable domain (missing parts from reference TRBV28 and TRBJ2-5): DVKVTQSSRYLVKRTGEKVFLECVQDMDHENMFWYRQDPGLGLRLIYFSYDVKMKEKGDIPEGYSVSREKKERFSLILESASTNQTSMYLCASRQTRYETQYFGPGTRLLVL.

Comment on this clonotype: This could be a read error, since a much larger clone is one nucleotide away. The genes are TRBV28 and TRBJ1-1; D is perhaps TRBD1 (6 bases). The germline gives CDR1 MDHEN, CDR2 SYDVKM. The CDR3 is made up of 14 amino acids. V was cut by 2 bases and J by 9 bases, with 16 bases left in between. The CDR3 loop reads CASSLSSRTVKAFF. The CDR3 DNA reads TGTGCCAGCAGTTTAAGTTCTCGGACAGTTAAAGCTTTCTTT.

This clonotype has ten or more counts. J is TRBJ2-1 and V is TRBV14; 7 bases agree with TRBD2. Trimming at V came to 4 bases and at J to 3 bases, leaving 9 bases not matched to a gene. There are 16 residues in the CDR3. Germline CDR1 SGHDN, CDR2 FVKESK. DNA of the CDR3: TGTGCCAGCAGCCCACGTGGCGGGAGCGGCTACAATGAGCAGTTCTTC. Translated, it gives CASSPRGGSGYNEQFF. Based on the CDR3 plus reference TRBV14 and TRBJ2-1, the full variable domain is EAGVTQFPSHSVIEKGQTVTLRCDPISGHDNLYWYRRVMGKEIKFLLHFVKESKQDESGMPNNRFLAERTGGTYSTLKVQPAELEDSGVYFCASSPRGGSGYNEQFFGPGTRLTVL.

Of note for this clonotype: A read error is likely, as this CDR3 ends without the conserved phenylalanine or tryptophan. The rearrangement uses TRBV10-3 and TRBJ1-6, with a weak D call TRBD1 (5 bases). The CDR3 has 13 residues. Germline CDR1 is ENHRY and CDR2 is SYGVKD. The CDR3 region is CAVQEGLDSPLHV. The CDR3, as DNA: TGTGCCGTTCAAGAGGGGCTAGATTCACCACTCCACGTT.

This clonotype was picked up one time. The junction departs from the called germline gene at one end, perhaps through a read error. The J gene is TRBJ2-3, the V gene TRBV11-2; 7 nucleotides match TRBD2. This CDR3 comprises 16 residues. CDR1 is SGHAT, CDR2 FQNNGV, per germline. CDR3 amino acids: CASTLVSSGIADTQYF. The CDR3 DNA follows: TGTGCCAGCACCTTAGTTTCTAGCGGAATCGCAGATACGCAGTATTTT.

Points on this clonotype: At one end, the junction sequence differs from germline, possibly due to a read error. The chain has TRBV11-3 and TRBJ2-2, with 10 bases matching TRBD1. CDR1 is SGHNT and CDR2 is YENEEA in the germline V gene. The CDR3 has 20 amino acids. DNA of the CDR3: TGTGTCAGCAGCTTAGGTTCCATCGGGACAGGGGCCTCGAACACCGGGGAGCTGTTTTTT. This encodes CVSSLGSIGTGASNTGELFF.

Worth noting for this clonotype: One end of the junction fails to match germline, which may point to a read error. This chain connects TRBV28 to TRBJ1-2; D may be TRBD1 (6 bases). In germline, CDR1 is MDHEN, CDR2 SYDVKM. The CDR3 spans 12 residues. The CDR3 here is CVSSSPPGQLNF. CDR3 DNA sequence: TGTGTCAGCAGTTCACCACCCGGACAGCTTAACTTC.

A note on this clonotype: An end of the junction differs from the germline gene, which may be a read error. The V call is TRBV11-2, the J call TRBJ2-1, with unresolved D. CDR1 and CDR2 from the germline V gene are SGHAT and FQNNGV. The CDR3 loop spans 13 amino acids. CDR3 sequence reads: CASSVDRVREQFF. The CDR3 DNA sequence: TGTGCCAGCAGCGTAGACCGGGTAAGGGAGCAGTTCTTC.

For this clonotype: This may be a read error: a much more frequent sequence differs by one nucleotide. The V call is TRBV5-4, the J call TRBJ2-2; D might be TRBD2 (6 bases). Trimming took 3 bases from V and 6 from J, leaving 15 bases between them. Germline loops: CDR1 SGHNT, CDR2 YYREEE (reference sequence). CDR3 size: 15 residues. This CDR3 reads CASSSGGGGAGELFF. The CDR3, as DNA: TGTGCCAGCAGCTCCGGGGGAGGAGGGGCCGGGGAGCTGTTTTTT.

Turning to this clonotype: A much larger clone sits a single nucleotide away, making a read error possible. This chain uses TRBV6-1 with TRBJ2-1; a possible D gene is TRBD1 (6 bases). This CDR3 contains 13 residues. Germline-derived CDR1 and CDR2 are MNHNS and SASEGT. The CDR3 bases are TGTGTCAGCAGATTTGGGGGCAACAATGAGCAGTTCTTC. Residues: CVSRFGGNNEQFF.

This clonotype occurred a few times. The chain employs TRBV27 and TRBJ1-4, with no clear D. V lost 8 bases and J 7 bases, leaving 23 bases between the germline ends. The CDR3 covers 16 residues. In germline, CDR1 is MNHEY, CDR2 SMNVEV (reference sequence). The CDR3 DNA follows: TGTGCCAGCGCCTCCTGGGGTGGTGGTGGCCGTGAAAAACTGTTTTTT. This codes for CASASWGGGGREKLFF.

This clonotype showed up many times. The DNA for the CDR3 is TGTGCCAGCAGCTCCCGACGGGGGTGGGAGACCTTCAACGAGCAGTACTTC. Translating it yields CASSSRRGWETFNEQYF. J is TRBJ2-7 and V is TRBV7-9, with D tentatively TRBD2 (6 bases). The germline V gene has CDR1 SEHNR and CDR2 FQNEAQ (reference sequence). The CDR3 consists of 17 residues. The V end lost 4 bases, the J end lost 5 bases, and 24 bases lay between the germline ends.

With regard to this clonotype: In this CDR3 the conserved last residue, phenylalanine or tryptophan, is missing, so a read error is likely. The V and J genes are TRBV11-2 and TRBJ2-3, with D maybe TRBD1 (5 bases). The J call could be wrong; TRBJ1-5 is a better fit for the DNA end. Germline-derived CDR1 and CDR2 are SGHAT and FQNNGV. The CDR3 runs to 15 residues. The CDR3 here is CASSSGLAGPDTQHY. In DNA form, the CDR3 reads TGTGCCAGCAGCTCGGGACTAGCCGGACCAGATACGCAGCATTAT.

This clonotype was found once. The chain couples TRBV29-1 to TRBJ2-1, with TRBD2 matching over 13 bases. The CDR3 has 19 amino acids. Looked up from germline, CDR1 is SQVTM and CDR2 is ANQGSEA. Unmatched junction bases numbered 15, after V lost 6 bases and J lost 1 base. The CDR3 loop reads CSVETHWTSGRGSYNEQFF. Written as DNA, the CDR3 is TGCAGCGTCGAGACGCACTGGACTAGCGGGAGAGGGTCCTACAATGAGCAGTTCTTC.

Note on this clonotype: The CDR3 does not end in the conserved phenylalanine or tryptophan, so this is likely a read error. The chain's CDR3 is CASSWTSGLIHEQYL. The CDR3 bases are TGTGCCAGCTCTTGGACTAGCGGACTCATCCACGAGCAGTACTTA. The chain recombines TRBV28 with TRBJ2-7; TRBD2 agrees at 10 bases. The CDR3 consists of 15 residues. After removal of 8 bases from V and 5 bases from J, the junction contained 12 bases not matched to a gene. Germline-derived CDR1 and CDR2 are MDHEN and SYDVKM.

The rearrangement uses TRBV6-1 and TRBJ1-1; 7 bases are shared with TRBD1. This CDR3 has 15 residues. Per the germline V gene, CDR1 is MNHNS and CDR2 is SASEGT. The CDR3 sequence: CVNSESGQLNTEAFF. CDR3 nucleotides: TGTGTCAACAGTGAGTCGGGACAGCTGAACACTGAAGCTTTCTTT.

In the case of this clonotype: This may stem from a read error, because a much larger clone lies one nucleotide away. CDR3 DNA: TGCGCCAGCAACTTCGGCAGGACTGCGGGAAACACCATATATTTT. Translation: CASNFGRTAGNTIYF. The V call is TRBV5-1, the J call TRBJ1-3, with D unclear. In germline, CDR1 is SGHRS, CDR2 YFSETQ. V lost 6 bases to trimming and J lost 4 bases, with 17 bases between them. The CDR3 runs to 15 residues.

This chain connects TRBV18 to TRBJ2-4; TRBD1 might be the D (6 bases). The CDR3 is made up of 12 amino acids. Trimming pared 4 bases from V and 10 bases from J, leaving 11 bases between. CDR1 KGHSH and CDR2 LQKENI come from the germline V gene. In DNA, the CDR3 is TGTGCCAGCTCACTTCCGAGGGGGATTCAGTACTTC. This gives the protein CASSLPRGIQYF.

Turning to this clonotype: At one end the junction does not follow the germline gene, possibly because of a read error. The CDR3 here is CASIPGLDTGELLF. In nucleotides, the CDR3 is TGTGCCAGCATACCGGGCCTTGACACCGGGGAGCTGCTTTTT. The chain links TRBV11-1 to TRBJ2-2; tentative D call: TRBD2 (5 bases). The CDR3 is made up of 14 amino acids. The V gene's germline CDR1 is SGHAT and CDR2 FQDESV (reference sequence).